The T cell receptor (beta chain) under discussion was sequenced for a study of shared clonotypes between healthy human individuals (dated by TCRdb to between 2020 and 2021). The study in broad terms: The cohort included a few men and a couple of women between 18 and 49 years of age. Per donor, leukapheresis produced somewhere between about 0.8 and 9 billion PBMCs. Libraries were prepared and TCR repertoires were sequenced by different laboratories using diverse techniques, in order to increase sequencing depth and limit assay-specific biases. For each donor, three plates each were used for CD4 naive and CD4 memory, two plates were used for CD8 naive, and one plate was used for CD8 memory. The study deeply sequenced blood TCR repertoires of about five healthy adults to estimate repertoire size and the extent of clonotype sharing between individuals.

Concerning this clone: Its specific antigen is unknown. Base qualities are missing; no much larger clone stands one base away.

Using the deep immunoSEQ assay, TCR CDR3 regions were amplified from genomic DNA by multiplex PCR. Extracted genomic DNA from each cell subset was distributed evenly across all wells of several immunoSEQ 96-well plates, and each plate was treated as a replicate. For sorted subsets, 200 to 250 ng of genomic DNA, equivalent to 30,000 or so T cell genomes, went into each replicate PCR. Purified libraries were measured with a Qubit 3.0 fluorometer, size-checked on a Bioanalyzer 2100, and measured again with the KAPA Library Quantification kit. Every immunoSEQ 96-well plate was sequenced on a dedicated single-read 150-cycle Illumina NextSeq 550 flow cell. The source study handled its data this way. The immunoSEQ output contained only junctional sequences without quality scores, so filtering could not match that applied to full-length reads. Sequences were annotated with PyIR, a Python wrapper for IgBLAST v1.9, using IMGT germline references to assign V/J genes and CDR3. Reads were removed for weak V/J assignments (E-value above 1e-6), missing CDR3, stop codons, out-of-frame junctions, or ambiguous translated residues. A V3J clonotype was defined by an identical inferred V gene, J gene, and CDR3 amino acid sequence. Percentage overlap between repertoires was calculated by dividing the number of shared unique clonotypes by the size of the smaller repertoire. Repertoire richness was assessed with RTK rarefaction, the Chao1 estimator, and Recon v2.1 estimates of unobserved clonotypes. For all TCRbeta clonotypes obtained by the gDNA method from a few donors, generation probabilities were computed with OLGA. The table was pulled from immuneACCESS by TCRdb, which kept in-frame rearrangements only. Such tables lose some clones; where checked, under half of the loss comes from unresolved V genes, and the rest has no known cause. V and J calls and clone size are copied from that table; D and trimming were computed from the DNA. The sample profile shows roughly 1.4 million clones; 98% to 99% of them were found once. The ten largest make up approximately 0.4% of the sample.

Healthy HIV-negative adults with no recently reported acute infections or vaccinations were included as donors. Every donor was a Caucasian adult living in Nashville, Tennessee, USA. Magnetic negative selection was used to enrich CD4+ T cells, after which naive cells were positively selected on CD45RA and the negative fraction became the memory subset. After blood collection by leukapheresis, PBMCs were isolated using Ficoll-Histopaque density gradient centrifugation and then cryopreserved in the vapor phase of liquid nitrogen. Purity and quantity of every magnetically sorted T cell population were checked by analytical flow cytometry. Each sorted fraction had its genomic DNA isolated and then quantified by UV absorbance on a Nanodrop 2000c. CDR1 and CDR2 (GTSNPN, SVGIG) derive from the germline V gene (reference sequence). The CDR3 measures 14 amino acids from cysteine to phenylalanine. The kept DNA is CDR3 alone, 42 bases in frame from the first base. The germline V and J ends show losses of 0 bases and 7 bases respectively, and no gene match explains 5 bases of the junction.

Findings and caveats that apply to the study as a whole: Sampling was restricted to blood, and TCR repertoires in tissue are likely to differ from TCR repertoires in blood. Sharing across a few donors was observed for around 4.8% of naive CD4, over 3% of naive CD8, over 2% of memory CD4, and roughly 0.4% of memory CD8 clonotypes. Pairwise subsampling led to the expectation that sequencing depth would affect the degree of clonotype sharing among donors. Compared with non-shared clonotypes, the clonotypes found in all four sorted-subset donors had higher generation probabilities. Naive subsets generally had larger estimated clonotype richness than memory subsets. Because the study included only a small number of donors, the genetic and exposure-history diversity represented was limited. Rarefaction of sorted-subset datasets indicated incomplete sequencing despite the large sequencing depth.

The TCR was taken from a man aged 30-40 years in good health. Input material: naive CD4+ T cells sorted from blood. What the cell subset or site label conveys for this sample: CD45RA+ positively selected. In this chain, TRBV30 is recombined with TRBJ1-2; 10 bases in the middle match TRBD1. The CDR3 in this case is CAWSVGDRGFGYTF. In nucleotides, the sequence is TGTGCCTGGAGTGTAGGGGACAGGGGATTTGGCTACACCTTC.